A single sample is the source of the 17 T cell receptor beta chains below, sequenced in a study of T cells after yellow fever vaccination. TCRdb redid the calling of the 5' RACE reads with MiXCR, one entry per CDR3 protein. The data contain approximately 550,000 distinct CDR3 sequences, roughly 13% of them seen just once; the ten biggest clones take up over 12%. The sequences come from PBMCs, collected on the day of the yellow fever booster vaccination. Source of these receptors: a man aged 25 to 40 who received the YFV17D yellow fever vaccine.

The table lists this clonotype with many counts. This chain links TRBV20-1 with TRBJ2-7; D gene ambiguous. Trimming took off 3 bases at V and 6 bases at J, with 9 bases between the two ends. Germline CDR1 DFQATT, CDR2 SNEGSKA (reference sequence). The CDR3 has 11 residues. The CDR3 region has the DNA TGCAGTGCTAGGTCGGAGCCCGAGCAGTACTTC. It yields the protein CSARSEPEQYF.

This chain links TRBV24-1 with TRBJ1-1; tentatively, D is TRBD1 (6 bases). Germline-derived CDR1 and CDR2 are KGHDR and SFDVKD. With 7 bases removed from V and 4 bases from J, the gap between germline ends came to 15 bases. The CDR3 extends over 14 amino acids. The CDR3 spells CATSPGGASTEAFF. The CDR3 DNA is TGTGCCACCAGCCCCGGGGGGGCGAGCACTGAAGCTTTCTTT.

The gene calls are TRBV20-1 and TRBJ2-3; D tentatively fits TRBD1 or TRBD2 (5 bases each). The CDR3 has 14 residues. V lost 7 bases and J 2 bases, leaving 16 bases between the germline ends. From germline, CDR1 is DFQATT and CDR2 SNEGSKA (reference sequence). The CDR3 coding sequence is TGCAGTGGTCTCCCGGGGACGACCACAGATACGCAGTATTTT. It yields the protein CSGLPGTTTDTQYF.

This clonotype was seen a handful of times. The chain couples TRBV6-5 to TRBJ2-5; 14 bases fit TRBD2. V shed 4 bases, J shed 3 bases, and the junction held 10 bases outside the gene matches. This CDR3 region has 18 residues. CDR1 MNHEY and CDR2 SVGAGI come from the germline V gene. The CDR3 bases are TGTGCCAGCAGTTCCCGACCTCAGACTAGCGGGAGGGAAGAGACCCAGTACTTC. Its translation is CASSSRPQTSGREETQYF.

This clonotype came up a few times. This chain uses TRBV12-3 or TRBV12-4 with TRBJ1-1, with D possibly being TRBD1 (6 bases). The length of the CDR3 is 14 residues. The V end lost 7 bases, the J end lost 2 bases, and 14 bases lay between the germline ends. The CDR3 DNA reads TGTGCCAGCACATTAGGGACACCTAACACTGAAGCTTTCTTT. Translation: CASTLGTPNTEAFF.

This clonotype was seen a few times. The chain employs TRBV29-1 and TRBJ2-1, with TRBD2 as a possible D gene (5 bases). The germline V and J ends were trimmed by 3 bases and 2 bases, with 11 bases remaining between them. CDR1 SQVTM and CDR2 ANQGSEA come from the germline V gene. The CDR3 spans 14 residues. The CDR3: CSVDLTGAYNEQFF. In nucleotides, the CDR3 is TGCAGCGTTGATCTGACCGGGGCCTACAATGAGCAGTTCTTC.

The chain has TRBV18 and TRBJ2-1, with 8 bases identical to TRBD2. CDR3 length: 16 residues. J was trimmed by 0 bases and V by 3 bases; bases with no gene match: 4. The germline CDR1 and CDR2 sequences are KGHSH and LQKENI. In DNA form, the CDR3 reads TGTGCCAGCTCACCTTCGGGGGGGAACTCCTACAATGAGCAGTTCTTC. This encodes CASSPSGGNSYNEQFF.

The chain carries TRBV19 and TRBJ1-1, with no clear D. The germline V gene has CDR1 LNHDA and CDR2 SQIVND (reference sequence). The CDR3 runs to 16 residues. V lost 5 bases and J lost 0, with 16 bases in between. CDR3 bases: TGTGCCAGTAGTGCCTACCTTGGAGGATTGAACACTGAAGCTTTCTTT. Residues: CASSAYLGGLNTEAFF. The complete variable domain, with remaining parts taken from reference TRBV19 and TRBJ1-1, reads DGGITQSPKYLFRKEGQNVTLSCEQNLNHDAMYWYRQDPGQGLRLIYYSQIVNDFQKGDIAEGYSVSREKKESFPLTVTSAQKNPTAFYLCASSAYLGGLNTEAFFGQGTRLTVV.

The chain couples TRBV11-1 to TRBJ2-4; D tentatively reads TRBD1 or TRBD2 (5 bases each). The germline gives CDR1 SGHAT, CDR2 FQDESV (reference sequence). Deletions cut 1 base from V and 2 bases from J, with 18 bases between. The CDR3 runs 18 residues. The CDR3, as DNA: TGTGCCAGCAGCTTAGAATTATTCCGTGAGGGGTCCAAAAACATTCAGTACTTC. Protein product: CASSLELFREGSKNIQYF.

The genes are TRBV5-1 and TRBJ2-3; D is undetermined. The germline V and J ends were trimmed by 0 bases and 0 bases, with 8 bases remaining between them. Germline CDR1 and CDR2: SGHRS and YFSETQ. The CDR3 runs to 15 residues. This CDR3 reads CASSLVARSTDTQYF. The CDR3 bases are TGCGCCAGCAGCTTGGTTGCGCGGAGCACAGATACGCAGTATTTT.

This clonotype was recorded at least ten times. The chain has TRBV4-3 and TRBJ2-3, with D perhaps matching TRBD2 (5 bases). Trimming left V 0 bases short and J 11 bases short, with 12 bases between. CDR1 is LGHNA and CDR2 is YSLEER in the germline V gene. The CDR3 covers 13 residues. Here the CDR3 DNA reads TGCGCCAGCAGCCAAGAACCGGGAATCATGCAGTATTTT. Its protein product is CASSQEPGIMQYF.

This clonotype was seen only a few times. The chain employs TRBV19 and TRBJ2-2; 9 bases are a match to TRBD1. The V gene end was trimmed by 7 bases and the J gene end by 5 bases; junction bases not matched to a gene: 5. The CDR3 loop spans 14 amino acids. In germline, CDR1 is LNHDA, CDR2 SQIVND (reference sequence). The CDR3 sequence is CASNPGQGTGELFF. The CDR3 coding sequence is TGTGCCAGTAATCCGGGACAGGGTACCGGGGAGCTGTTTTTT. Full variable domain (outside the CDR3, taken from reference TRBV19 and TRBJ2-2): DGGITQSPKYLFRKEGQNVTLSCEQNLNHDAMYWYRQDPGQGLRLIYYSQIVNDFQKGDIAEGYSVSREKKESFPLTVTSAQKNPTAFYLCASNPGQGTGELFFGEGSRLTVL.

The chain couples TRBV7-2 to TRBJ2-5, with 7 bases matching TRBD1. V was clipped by 5 bases and J by 2 bases; unmatched bases: 14. This CDR3 is built from 17 residues. Germline lookup yields CDR1 SGHTA and CDR2 FQGNSA. The CDR3, as DNA: TGTGCCAGCAGCCACCAAAAACACCGGACAGGACAAGAGACCCAGTACTTC. This translates into CASSHQKHRTGQETQYF. The whole variable domain, remainder taken from reference TRBV7-2 and TRBJ2-5, is GAGVSQSPSNKVTEKGKDVELRCDPISGHTALYWYRQSLGQGLEFLIYFQGNSAPDKSGLPSDRFSAERTGGSVSTLTIQRTQQEDSAVYLCASSHQKHRTGQETQYFGPGTRLLVL.

This clonotype appeared a few times. The chain has TRBV15 and TRBJ2-3; D is ambiguous. Germline CDR1 LNHNV, CDR2 YYDKDF (reference sequence). The CDR3 sequence is 12 residues long. Trimming shortened V by 1 base and J by 4 bases, and 3 bases separated the two germline ends. The DNA of the CDR3 is TGTGCCACCAGCAGAGTTTCAGATACGCAGTATTTT. Translating it yields CATSRVSDTQYF.

This clonotype was picked up many times. The chain combines TRBV7-2 with TRBJ2-7, with D possibly matching TRBD2 (5 bases). V dropped 7 bases and J dropped 2 bases, with 12 bases sitting between them. The germline V gene encodes CDR1 SGHTA and CDR2 FQGNSA. CDR3 length: 13 residues. CDR3 in amino acids: CASNHGLAYEQYF. DNA of the CDR3: TGTGCCAGCAACCACGGACTTGCCTACGAGCAGTACTTC.

This clonotype was counted only a few times. V usage is TRBV7-9 and J usage is TRBJ2-5, with D unresolved. Per germline, CDR1 SEHNR and CDR2 FQNEAQ (reference sequence). Trimming took off 3 bases at V and 4 bases at J, with 9 bases between the two ends. CDR3 length: 13 residues. The CDR3 DNA reads as TGTGCCAGCAGCTTCGGGTCTTTAGAGACCCAGTACTTC. Amino acids: CASSFGSLETQYF.

This clonotype was seen a handful of times. The chain has TRBV15 and TRBJ2-2, with 9 bases fitting TRBD1. With V trimmed by 3 bases and J by 7 bases, 3 bases remained unmatched. The CDR3 extends over 14 amino acids. The germline gives CDR1 LNHNV, CDR2 YYDKDF (reference sequence). In DNA form, the CDR3 reads TGTGCCACCAGCAGGGGACAGGGCGTCGGGGAGCTGTTTTTT. Its protein product is CATSRGQGVGELFF. The complete variable domain, with remaining parts taken from reference TRBV15 and TRBJ2-2, reads DAMVIQNPRYQVTQFGKPVTLSCSQTLNHNVMYWYQQKSSQAPKLLFHYYDKDFNNEADTPDNFQSRRPNTSFCFLDIRSPGLGDTAMYLCATSRGQGVGELFFGEGSRLTVL.